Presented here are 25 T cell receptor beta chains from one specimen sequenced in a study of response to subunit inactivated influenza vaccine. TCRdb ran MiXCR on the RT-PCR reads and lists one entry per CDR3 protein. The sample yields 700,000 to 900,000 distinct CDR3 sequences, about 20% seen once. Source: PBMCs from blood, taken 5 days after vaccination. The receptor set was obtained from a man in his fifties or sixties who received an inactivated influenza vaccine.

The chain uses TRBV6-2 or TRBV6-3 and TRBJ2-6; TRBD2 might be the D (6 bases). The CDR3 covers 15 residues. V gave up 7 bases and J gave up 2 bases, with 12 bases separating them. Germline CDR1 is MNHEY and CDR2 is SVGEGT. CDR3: CASTTRSAGANVLTF. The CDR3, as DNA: TGTGCCAGCACGACTAGGAGTGCTGGGGCCAACGTCCTGACTTTC.

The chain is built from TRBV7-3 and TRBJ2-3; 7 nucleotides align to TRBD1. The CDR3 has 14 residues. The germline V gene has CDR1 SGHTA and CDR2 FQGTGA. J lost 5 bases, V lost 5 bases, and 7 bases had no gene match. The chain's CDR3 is CASSPTGYRDTQYF. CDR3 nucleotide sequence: TGTGCCAGCAGCCCGACAGGGTACAGAGATACGCAGTATTTT.

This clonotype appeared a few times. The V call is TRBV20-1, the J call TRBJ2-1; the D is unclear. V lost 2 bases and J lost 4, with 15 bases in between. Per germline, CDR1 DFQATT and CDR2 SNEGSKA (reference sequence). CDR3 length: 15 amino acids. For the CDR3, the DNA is TGCAGTGCTAGACCCATAGCACAGACTTACAATGAGCAGTTCTTC. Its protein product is CSARPIAQTYNEQFF.

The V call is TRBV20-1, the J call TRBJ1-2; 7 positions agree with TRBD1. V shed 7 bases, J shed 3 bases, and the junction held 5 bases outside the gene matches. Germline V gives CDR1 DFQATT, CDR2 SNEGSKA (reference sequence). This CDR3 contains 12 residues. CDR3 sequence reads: CSVSGTDYGYTF. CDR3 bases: TGCAGTGTAAGCGGGACAGACTATGGCTACACCTTC.

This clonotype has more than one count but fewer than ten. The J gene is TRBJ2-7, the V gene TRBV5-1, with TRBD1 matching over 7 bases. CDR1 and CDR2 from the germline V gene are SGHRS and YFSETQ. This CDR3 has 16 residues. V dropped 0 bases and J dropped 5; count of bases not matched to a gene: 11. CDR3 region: CASSLATGTVFHEQYF. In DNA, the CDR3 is TGCGCCAGCAGCTTGGCAACCGGGACAGTGTTCCACGAGCAGTACTTC.

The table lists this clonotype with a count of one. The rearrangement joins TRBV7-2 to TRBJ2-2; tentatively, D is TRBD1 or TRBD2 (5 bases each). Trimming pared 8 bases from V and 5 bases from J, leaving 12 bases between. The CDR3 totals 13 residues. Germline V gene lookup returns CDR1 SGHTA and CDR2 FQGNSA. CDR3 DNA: TGTGCCAGCGCGAGAGGGGTGACCGGGGAGCTGTTTTTT. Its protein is CASARGVTGELFF.

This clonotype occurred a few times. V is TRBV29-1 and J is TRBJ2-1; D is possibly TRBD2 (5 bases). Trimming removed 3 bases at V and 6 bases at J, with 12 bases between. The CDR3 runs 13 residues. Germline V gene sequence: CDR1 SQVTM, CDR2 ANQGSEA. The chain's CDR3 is CSVDESSGNEQFF. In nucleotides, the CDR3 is TGCAGCGTTGATGAGTCGAGCGGCAATGAGCAGTTCTTC.

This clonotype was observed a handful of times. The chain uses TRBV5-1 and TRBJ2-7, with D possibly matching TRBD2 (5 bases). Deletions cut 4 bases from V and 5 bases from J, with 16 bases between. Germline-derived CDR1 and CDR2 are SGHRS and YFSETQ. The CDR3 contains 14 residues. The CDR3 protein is CASSALRNGNEQYF. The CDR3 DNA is TGCGCCAGCAGCGCTCTCAGGAACGGGAACGAGCAGTACTTC.

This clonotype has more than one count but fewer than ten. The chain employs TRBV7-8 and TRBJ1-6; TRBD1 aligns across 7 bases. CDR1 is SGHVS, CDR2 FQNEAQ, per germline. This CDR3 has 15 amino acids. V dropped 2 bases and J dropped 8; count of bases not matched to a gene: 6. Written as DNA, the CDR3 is TGTGCCAGCAGCTTAATAGGGACAGATTATTCACCCCTCCACTTT. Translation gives CASSLIGTDYSPLHF.

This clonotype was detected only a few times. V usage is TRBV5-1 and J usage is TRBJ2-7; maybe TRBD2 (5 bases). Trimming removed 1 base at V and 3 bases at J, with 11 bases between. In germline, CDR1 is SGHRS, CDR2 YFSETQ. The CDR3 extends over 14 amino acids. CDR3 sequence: CASSLTGNNYEQYF. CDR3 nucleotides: TGCGCCAGCAGCTTGACCGGGAATAACTACGAGCAGTACTTC. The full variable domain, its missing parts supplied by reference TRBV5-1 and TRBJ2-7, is KAGVTQTPRYLIKTRGQQVTLSCSPISGHRSVSWYQQTPGQGLQFLFEYFSETQRNKGNFPGRFSGRQFSNSRSEMNVSTLELGDSALYLCASSLTGNNYEQYFGPGTRLTVT.

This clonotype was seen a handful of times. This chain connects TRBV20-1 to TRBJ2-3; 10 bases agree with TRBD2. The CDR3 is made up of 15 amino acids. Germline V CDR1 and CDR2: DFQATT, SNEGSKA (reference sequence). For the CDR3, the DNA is TGCAGCGCAAAGACTAGCGGGTATCGCACAGATACGCAGTATTTT. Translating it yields CSAKTSGYRTDTQYF.

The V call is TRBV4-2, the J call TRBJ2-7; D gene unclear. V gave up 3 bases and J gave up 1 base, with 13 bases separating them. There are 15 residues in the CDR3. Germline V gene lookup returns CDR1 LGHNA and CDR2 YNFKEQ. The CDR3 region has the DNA TGTGCCAGCAGCCAGTACATGGACCGTTCCTACGAGCAGTACTTC. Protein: CASSQYMDRSYEQYF.

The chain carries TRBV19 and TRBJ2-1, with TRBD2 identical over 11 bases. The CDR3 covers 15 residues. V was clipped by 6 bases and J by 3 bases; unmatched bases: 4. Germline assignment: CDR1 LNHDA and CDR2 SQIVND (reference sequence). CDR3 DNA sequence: TGTGCCAGTAGAGATCTAGCGGGGGGCTACAATGAGCAGTTCTTC. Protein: CASRDLAGGYNEQFF.

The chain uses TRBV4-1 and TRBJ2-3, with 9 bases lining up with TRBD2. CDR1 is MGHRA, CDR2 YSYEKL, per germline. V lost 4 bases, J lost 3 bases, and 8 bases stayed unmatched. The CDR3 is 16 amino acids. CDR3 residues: CASSPIAGDGTDTQYF. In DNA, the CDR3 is TGCGCCAGCAGCCCAATAGCGGGGGATGGGACAGATACGCAGTATTTT.

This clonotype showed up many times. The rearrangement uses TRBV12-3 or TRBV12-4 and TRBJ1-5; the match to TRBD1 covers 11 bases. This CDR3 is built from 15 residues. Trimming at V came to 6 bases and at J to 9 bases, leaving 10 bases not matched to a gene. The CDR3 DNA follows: TGTGCCAGCAGCCCCGTCCCGGGACAGGGGGGGCCCCAGCATTTT. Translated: CASSPVPGQGGPQHF.

In nucleotides, the CDR3 is TGCAGTGCTAGAGATTGGGGGGGACTAACTAGCACAGATACGCAGTATTTT. This translates into CSARDWGGLTSTDTQYF. This chain connects TRBV20-1 to TRBJ2-3, with TRBD2 matching 7 bases. CDR3 length: 17 residues. V lost 0 bases and J lost 0; bases outside the gene matches: 9. Germline CDR1 and CDR2: DFQATT and SNEGSKA (reference sequence).

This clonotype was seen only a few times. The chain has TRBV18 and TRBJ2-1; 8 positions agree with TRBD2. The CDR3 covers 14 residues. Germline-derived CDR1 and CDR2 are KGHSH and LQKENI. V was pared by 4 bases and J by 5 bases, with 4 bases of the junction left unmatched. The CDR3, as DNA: TGTGCCAGCTCACTTGGGACTAGAGACAATGAGCAGTTCTTC. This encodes CASSLGTRDNEQFF.

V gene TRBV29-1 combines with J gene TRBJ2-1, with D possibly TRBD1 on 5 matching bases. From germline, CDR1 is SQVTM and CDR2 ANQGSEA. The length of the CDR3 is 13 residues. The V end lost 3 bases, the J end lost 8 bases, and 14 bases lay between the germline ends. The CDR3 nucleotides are TGCAGCGTTGAGGACACGCCCAACGATGAGCAGTTCTTC. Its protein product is CSVEDTPNDEQFF.

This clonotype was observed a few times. CDR3 nucleotide sequence: TGTGCCAGCAGCTTAAGCACGGGGGGCAATCAGCCCCAGCATTTT. Its translation is CASSLSTGGNQPQHF. The genes are TRBV7-9 and TRBJ1-5; D is perhaps TRBD1 (5 bases). This CDR3 region has 15 residues. Germline CDR1 and CDR2: SEHNR and FQNEAQ (reference sequence). V was cut by 2 bases and J by 2 bases, with 10 bases left in between. Full variable domain (missing parts from reference TRBV7-9 and TRBJ1-5): DTGVSQNPRHKITKRGQNVTFRCDPISEHNRLYWYRQTLGQGPEFLTYFQNEAQLEKSRLLSDRFSAERPKGSFSTLEIQRTEQGDSAMYLCASSLSTGGNQPQHFGDGTRLSIL.

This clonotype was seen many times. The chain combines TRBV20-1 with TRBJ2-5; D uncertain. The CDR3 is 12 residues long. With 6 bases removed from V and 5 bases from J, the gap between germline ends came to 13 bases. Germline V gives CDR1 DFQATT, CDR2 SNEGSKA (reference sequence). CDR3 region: CSAPWLGETQYF. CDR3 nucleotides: TGCAGTGCGCCCTGGCTCGGGGAGACCCAGTACTTC.

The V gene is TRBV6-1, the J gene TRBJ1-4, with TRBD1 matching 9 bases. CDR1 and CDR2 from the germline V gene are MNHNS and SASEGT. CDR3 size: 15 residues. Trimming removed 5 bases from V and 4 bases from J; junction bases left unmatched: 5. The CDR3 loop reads CASSPPGQGNEKLFF. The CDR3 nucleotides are TGTGCCAGCAGTCCACCGGGACAGGGTAATGAAAAACTGTTTTTT.

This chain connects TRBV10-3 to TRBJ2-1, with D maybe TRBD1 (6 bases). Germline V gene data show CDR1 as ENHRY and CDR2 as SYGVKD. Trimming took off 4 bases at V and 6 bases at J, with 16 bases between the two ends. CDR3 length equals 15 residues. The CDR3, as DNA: TGTGCCATCAGTGTGATGGGCAGGGGAATCAATGAGCAGTTCTTC. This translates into CAISVMGRGINEQFF.

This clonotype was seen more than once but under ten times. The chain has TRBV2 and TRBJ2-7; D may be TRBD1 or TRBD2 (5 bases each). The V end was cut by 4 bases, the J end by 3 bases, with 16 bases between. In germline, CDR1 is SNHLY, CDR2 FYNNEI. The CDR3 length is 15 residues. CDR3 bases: TGTGCCAGCAGTGGAGGGACCGACCCCTTCTACGAGCAGTACTTC. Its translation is CASSGGTDPFYEQYF.

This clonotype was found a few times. CDR3 protein: CASFSGWQLADTQYF. The CDR3 DNA sequence: TGTGCCAGCTTCTCTGGGTGGCAATTGGCAGATACGCAGTATTTT. The chain employs TRBV7-9 and TRBJ2-3, with D hard to call. Germline loops: CDR1 SEHNR, CDR2 FQNEAQ (reference sequence). The V gene lost 8 bases and the J gene lost 4 bases, with 19 bases spanning the gap. This CDR3 spans 15 amino acids. The whole variable domain, remainder taken from reference TRBV7-9 and TRBJ2-3, is DTGVSQNPRHKITKRGQNVTFRCDPISEHNRLYWYRQTLGQGPEFLTYFQNEAQLEKSRLLSDRFSAERPKGSFSTLEIQRTEQGDSAMYLCASFSGWQLADTQYFGPGTRLTVL.

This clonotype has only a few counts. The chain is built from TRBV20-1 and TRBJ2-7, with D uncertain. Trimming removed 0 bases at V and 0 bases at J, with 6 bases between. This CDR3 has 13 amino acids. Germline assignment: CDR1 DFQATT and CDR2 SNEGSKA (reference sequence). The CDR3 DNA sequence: TGCAGTGCTAGAGAGGCAGCCTCCTACGAGCAGTACTTC. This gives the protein CSAREAASYEQYF.